The rows below give T cell receptor beta chains drawn from one sample of a study of siplizumab effects on memory and regulatory T cells. The protocol was immunoSEQ multiplex PCR, while the TCRdb copy is restricted to in-frame clones and leaves out a portion. The sample has around 72,000 clones, roughly nine tenths seen once. The sample was CD8+ T cells sorted from blood. The receptors come from a human donor in good health. The CDR3 runs from the conserved cysteine through the conserved F or W. A D gene is named only where the DNA matches it firmly. Not all rows give a size; the values are once, few, many and, for expanded clones, a class.

j_call,d_call,v_call,clone_size,cdr3_aa,cdr3_nt
TRBJ2-5,TRBD2,TRBV4-1,.,CASSQGGAGVNQETQYF,TGCGCCAGCAGCCAAGGAGGAGCGGGGGTAAACCAAGAGACCCAGTACTTC
TRBJ2-1,TRBD2,TRBV6-1,.,CASKLAGDYEQFF,TGTGCCAGCAAACTAGCGGGAGATTATGAGCAGTTCTTC
TRBJ2-3,TRBD2,TRBV5-4,.,CASSFGTSGTDTQYF,TGTGCCAGCAGCTTCGGGACTAGCGGGACAGATACGCAGTATTTT
TRBJ1-1,TRBD1,TRBV10-3,once,CAISESGTGTYTEAFF,TGTGCCATCAGTGAGTCGGGGACAGGCACCTACACTGAAGCTTTCTTT
TRBJ1-2,.,TRBV29-1,once,CSAPKGTNGYTF,TGCAGCGCCCCTAAGGGGACCAATGGCTACACCTTC
TRBJ2-7,.,TRBV7-9,.,CASSLEYGDYEQYF,TGTGCCAGCAGCTTAGAGTACGGGGACTACGAGCAGTACTTC
TRBJ2-2,TRBD2,TRBV18,.,CASSGLAGVNTGELFF,TGTGCCAGCTCCGGACTAGCGGGCGTTAACACCGGGGAGCTGTTTTTT
TRBJ2-5,.,TRBV5-1,once,CASSWYGGGETQYF,TGCGCCAGCAGCTGGTACGGTGGGGGAGAGACCCAGTACTTC
TRBJ2-3,.,TRBV6-5,.,CASSYSVGTDTQYF,TGTGCCAGCAGTTACAGCGTAGGCACAGATACGCAGTATTTT
TRBJ1-1,.,TRBV19,.,CASSIGNTEAFF,TGTGCCAGTAGTATCGGGAACACTGAAGCTTTCTTT
TRBJ2-3,.,TRBV19,.,CASTPWGADTQYF,TGTGCCAGTACACCGTGGGGGGCAGATACGCAGTATTTT
TRBJ2-2,TRBD2,TRBV5-1,.,CASSFKRGNTGELFF,TGCGCCAGCAGCTTCAAGCGGGGGAACACCGGGGAGCTGTTTTTT
TRBJ2-1,.,TRBV25-1,once,CASSGGPNEQFF,TGTGCCAGCAGTGGGGGGCCTAATGAGCAGTTCTTC
TRBJ2-7,TRBD1,TRBV5-1,.,CASSYLGQHEQYF,TGCGCCAGCAGCTACCTGGGACAGCACGAGCAGTACTTC
TRBJ2-7,TRBD1,TRBV7-9,.,CASSFSPGQGSSYEQYF,TGTGCCAGCAGCTTTTCTCCGGGACAGGGGTCATCCTACGAGCAGTACTTC